These T cell receptor beta chains were read from a single sample in a study of T cell repertoires in cytomegalovirus infection. TCRdb re-analysed the reads in MiXCR, keeping a single row per CDR3 protein. This sample yields 680,000 or so distinct CDR3 sequences, of which roughly 35% are seen a single time; around 2.6% belongs to the top ten. The sample comprised PBMCs. Source of these receptors: a human donor in good health (CMV status not recorded). Some clones in this sample may be carry-over from other donors' samples. CDR3s include the opening cysteine and the closing phenylalanine or tryptophan. The D gene is left open where the match is weak. Clone size is stated in some rows and not others, as once, few, many or a class when expanded.

D gene: .; J gene: TRBJ2-1; V gene: TRBV2; clone size: .; CDR3 DNA: TGTGCCAGCAGTGAATGGGGCAATGAGCAGTTCTTC; CDR3 protein: CASSEWGNEQFF
D gene: .; J gene: TRBJ1-5; V gene: TRBV12-3/TRBV12-4; clone size: .; CDR3 DNA: TGTGCCAGCAGTTTCATGGGCGGAAGGGATCAGCCCCAGCATTTT; CDR3 protein: CASSFMGGRDQPQHF
D gene: TRBD2; J gene: TRBJ2-2; V gene: TRBV2; clone size: .; CDR3 DNA: TGTGCCAGCAGCCGACTAGCGGGGGCCAAGAACACCGGGGAGCTGTTTTTT; CDR3 protein: CASSRLAGAKNTGELFF
D gene: TRBD2; J gene: TRBJ2-3; V gene: TRBV15; clone size: .; CDR3 DNA: TGTGCCACCAGCAGAGCCGGGGGGGGTACAGATACGCAGTATTTT; CDR3 protein: CATSRAGGGTDTQYF
D gene: TRBD1; J gene: TRBJ2-5; V gene: TRBV28; clone size: .; CDR3 DNA: TGTGCCAGCAGCGGACGACAGGGGCGGGAGACCCAGTACTTC; CDR3 protein: CASSGRQGRETQYF
D gene: .; J gene: TRBJ2-7; V gene: TRBV3-1; clone size: .; CDR3 DNA: TGTGCCAGCAGCCCAGGGTCCGTTGGCTCCTACGAGCAGTACTTC; CDR3 protein: CASSPGSVGSYEQYF
D gene: TRBD1; J gene: TRBJ1-1; V gene: TRBV6-1; clone size: .; CDR3 DNA: TGTGCCAGCACCGACAGGGCTCTAAACACTGAAGCTTTCTTT; CDR3 protein: CASTDRALNTEAFF
D gene: .; J gene: TRBJ2-1; V gene: TRBV12-3/TRBV12-4; clone size: .; CDR3 DNA: TGTGCCAGCAGTCGCCAACTCCCCAGCTCCTACAATGAGCAGTTCTTC; CDR3 protein: CASSRQLPSSYNEQFF
D gene: .; J gene: TRBJ2-4; V gene: TRBV29-1; clone size: .; CDR3 DNA: TGCAGCGTTGTTGGGCAGGGGAGGAACATTCAGTACTTC; CDR3 protein: CSVVGQGRNIQYF
D gene: TRBD1; J gene: TRBJ1-6; V gene: TRBV27; clone size: few; CDR3 DNA: TGTGCCAGCAGTTTAAGGGGCAGGGGGCGAAATTCACCCCTCCACTTT; CDR3 protein: CASSLRGRGRNSPLHF
D gene: .; J gene: TRBJ2-2; V gene: TRBV5-8; clone size: many; CDR3 DNA: TGTGCCAGCAGCTTGGATGGCGGGGAGCTGTTTTTT; CDR3 protein: CASSLDGGELFF
D gene: TRBD1; J gene: TRBJ1-2; V gene: TRBV27; clone size: few; CDR3 DNA: TGTGCCAGCAGTAACCCGGGACAGGGGGCTTTTGGCTACACCTTC; CDR3 protein: CASSNPGQGAFGYTF
D gene: TRBD1; J gene: TRBJ2-4; V gene: TRBV23-1; clone size: few; CDR3 DNA: TGCGCCAGCAGTCAGGGAGGACAGGGAAACATTCAGTACTTC; CDR3 protein: CASSQGGQGNIQYF
D gene: TRBD1; J gene: TRBJ2-1; V gene: TRBV24-1; clone size: .; CDR3 DNA: TGTGCCACCAGTGAGTTTACAGGGGGCGCCTACAATGAGCAGTTCTTC; CDR3 protein: CATSEFTGGAYNEQFF
D gene: .; J gene: TRBJ1-2; V gene: TRBV5-6; clone size: .; CDR3 DNA: TGTGCCAGCAGCTTGGTGGGTCAGCTCTATGGCTACACCTTC; CDR3 protein: CASSLVGQLYGYTF
D gene: .; J gene: TRBJ1-1; V gene: TRBV12-3/TRBV12-4; clone size: many; CDR3 DNA: TGTGCCAGCAGCGGGTTGGGACGATTGTGGGGGAACACTGAAGCTTTCTTT; CDR3 protein: CASSGLGRLWGNTEAFF
D gene: .; J gene: TRBJ2-6; V gene: TRBV28; clone size: many; CDR3 DNA: TGTGCCAGCACTTCGTTCAGGGATAGCTCTGGGGCCAACGTCCTGACTTTC; CDR3 protein: CASTSFRDSSGANVLTF
D gene: .; J gene: TRBJ1-6; V gene: TRBV25-1; clone size: few; CDR3 DNA: TGTGCCAGCAGTGAAGCGCAGGGGTATAATTCACCCCTCCACTTT; CDR3 protein: CASSEAQGYNSPLHF
D gene: .; J gene: TRBJ1-1; V gene: TRBV4-1; clone size: few; CDR3 DNA: TGCGCCAGCAGCCCCTTGGGGTTGAACACTGAAGCTTTCTTT; CDR3 protein: CASSPLGLNTEAFF
D gene: .; J gene: TRBJ1-3; V gene: TRBV7-2; clone size: many; CDR3 DNA: TGTGCCAGCAGCCCAGCTAGGACAACCACTTCTAACTCTGGAAACACCATATATTTT; CDR3 protein: CASSPARTTTSNSGNTIYF
D gene: .; J gene: TRBJ2-5; V gene: TRBV7-9; clone size: .; CDR3 DNA: TGTGCCAGCAGCTCGACAGCCCAAGAGACCCAGTACTTC; CDR3 protein: CASSSTAQETQYF
D gene: TRBD1; J gene: TRBJ2-5; V gene: TRBV12-3/TRBV12-4; clone size: .; CDR3 DNA: TGTGCCAGCAGACTCGGACAGGGAAAGACCCAGTACTTC; CDR3 protein: CASRLGQGKTQYF
D gene: .; J gene: TRBJ1-4; V gene: TRBV4-1; clone size: few; CDR3 DNA: TGCGCCAGCAGCCAGGCGCATGGGGATGAAAAACTGTTTTTT; CDR3 protein: CASSQAHGDEKLFF
D gene: .; J gene: TRBJ1-1; V gene: TRBV6-2/TRBV6-3; clone size: .; CDR3 DNA: TGTGCCAGCAGCCCCGGGACAACGCAAAGGATGAACACTGAAGCTTTCTTT; CDR3 protein: CASSPGTTQRMNTEAFF
D gene: .; J gene: TRBJ2-1; V gene: TRBV20-1; clone size: few; CDR3 DNA: TGCAGTGCTAGAGGTGGCGCACGGAGCTCCTACAATGAGCAGTTCTTC; CDR3 protein: CSARGGARSSYNEQFF
D gene: .; J gene: TRBJ1-1; V gene: TRBV19; clone size: few; CDR3 DNA: TGTGCCAGTAGTATAGGTGTCGGTTTAAACACTGAAGCTTTCTTT; CDR3 protein: CASSIGVGLNTEAFF
D gene: .; J gene: TRBJ1-1; V gene: TRBV4-1; clone size: few; CDR3 DNA: TGTGCCAGCAGCCAGGGCGGATTGAACACTGAAGCTTTCTTT; CDR3 protein: CASSQGGLNTEAFF